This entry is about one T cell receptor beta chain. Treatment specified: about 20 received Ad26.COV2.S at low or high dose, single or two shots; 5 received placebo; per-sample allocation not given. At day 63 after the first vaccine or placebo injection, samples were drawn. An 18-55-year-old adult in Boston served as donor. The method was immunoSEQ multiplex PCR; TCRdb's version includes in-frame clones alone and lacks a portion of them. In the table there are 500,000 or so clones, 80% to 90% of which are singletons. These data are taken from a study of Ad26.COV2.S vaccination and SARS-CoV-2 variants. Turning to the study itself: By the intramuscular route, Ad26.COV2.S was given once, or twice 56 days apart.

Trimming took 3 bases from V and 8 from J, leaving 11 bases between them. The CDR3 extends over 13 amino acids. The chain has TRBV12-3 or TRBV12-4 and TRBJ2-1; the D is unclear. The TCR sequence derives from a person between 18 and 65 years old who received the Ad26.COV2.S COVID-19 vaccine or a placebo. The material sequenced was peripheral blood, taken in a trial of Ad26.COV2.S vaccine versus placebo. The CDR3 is CASSFYRSYEQFF. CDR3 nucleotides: TGTGCCAGCAGTTTTTACCGGAGTTATGAGCAGTTCTTC.